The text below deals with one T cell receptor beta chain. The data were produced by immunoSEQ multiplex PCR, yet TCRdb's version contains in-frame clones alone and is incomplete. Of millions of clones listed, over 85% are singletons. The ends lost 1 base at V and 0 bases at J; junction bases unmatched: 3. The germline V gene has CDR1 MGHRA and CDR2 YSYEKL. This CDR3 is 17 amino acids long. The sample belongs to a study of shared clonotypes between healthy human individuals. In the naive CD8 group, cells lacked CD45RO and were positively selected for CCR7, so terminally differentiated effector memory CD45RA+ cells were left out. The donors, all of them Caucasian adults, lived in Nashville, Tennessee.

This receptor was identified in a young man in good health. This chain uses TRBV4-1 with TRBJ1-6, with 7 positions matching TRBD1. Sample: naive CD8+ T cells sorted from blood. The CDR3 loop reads CASSQGSGGSYNSPLHF. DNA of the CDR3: TGCGCCAGCAGCCAAGGGTCAGGGGGCTCCTATAATTCACCCCTCCACTTT.